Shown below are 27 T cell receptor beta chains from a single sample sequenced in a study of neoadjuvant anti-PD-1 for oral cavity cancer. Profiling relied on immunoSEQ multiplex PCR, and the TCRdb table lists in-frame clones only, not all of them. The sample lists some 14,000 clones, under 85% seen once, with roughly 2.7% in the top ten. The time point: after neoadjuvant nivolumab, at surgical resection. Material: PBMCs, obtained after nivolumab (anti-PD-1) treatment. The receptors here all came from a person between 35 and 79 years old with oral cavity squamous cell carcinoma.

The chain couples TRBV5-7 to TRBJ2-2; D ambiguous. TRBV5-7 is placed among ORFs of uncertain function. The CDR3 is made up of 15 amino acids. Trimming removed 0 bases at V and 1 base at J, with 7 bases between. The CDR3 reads CASSLVYRNTGELFF. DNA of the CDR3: TGTGCCAGCAGCTTGGTCTACCGGAACACCGGGGAGCTGTTTTTT.

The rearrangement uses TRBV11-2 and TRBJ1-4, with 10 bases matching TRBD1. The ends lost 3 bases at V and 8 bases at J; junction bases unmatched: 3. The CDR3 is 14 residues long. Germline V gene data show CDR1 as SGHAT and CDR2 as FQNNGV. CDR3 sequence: CASSFGTGEEKLFF. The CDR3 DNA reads TGTGCCAGCAGCTTCGGGACAGGGGAGGAAAAACTGTTTTTT.

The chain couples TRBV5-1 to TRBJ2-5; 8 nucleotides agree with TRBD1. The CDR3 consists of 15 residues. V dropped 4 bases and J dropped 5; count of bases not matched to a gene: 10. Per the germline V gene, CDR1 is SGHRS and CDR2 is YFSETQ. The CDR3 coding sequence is TGCGCCAGCAGCGCTCAGGGGGCGCTGGGGGAGACCCAGTACTTC. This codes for CASSAQGALGETQYF.

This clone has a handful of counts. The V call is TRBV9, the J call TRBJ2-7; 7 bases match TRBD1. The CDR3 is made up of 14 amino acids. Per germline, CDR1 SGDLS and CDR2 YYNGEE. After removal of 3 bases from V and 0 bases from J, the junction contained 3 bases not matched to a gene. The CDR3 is CASSGDSNSYEQYF. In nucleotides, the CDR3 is TGTGCCAGCAGCGGGGACAGCAACTCCTACGAGCAGTACTTC.

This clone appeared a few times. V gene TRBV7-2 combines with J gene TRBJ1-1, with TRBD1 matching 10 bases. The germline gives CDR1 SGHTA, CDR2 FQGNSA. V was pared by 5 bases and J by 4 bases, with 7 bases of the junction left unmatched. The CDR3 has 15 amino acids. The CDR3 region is CASSPLTGGLTEAFF. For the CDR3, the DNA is TGTGCCAGCAGCCCTCTGACAGGGGGCCTCACTGAAGCTTTCTTT. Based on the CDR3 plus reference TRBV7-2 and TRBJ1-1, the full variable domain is GAGVSQSPSNKVTEKGKDVELRCDPISGHTALYWYRQSLGQGLEFLIYFQGNSAPDKSGLPSDRFSAERTGGSVSTLTIQRTQQEDSAVYLCASSPLTGGLTEAFFGQGTRLTVV.

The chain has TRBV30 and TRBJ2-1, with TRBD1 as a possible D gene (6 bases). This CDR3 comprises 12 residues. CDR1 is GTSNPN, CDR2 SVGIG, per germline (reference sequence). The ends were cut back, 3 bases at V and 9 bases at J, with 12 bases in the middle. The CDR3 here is CAWRHRGGEQFF. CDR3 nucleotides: TGTGCCTGGAGGCATAGAGGGGGTGAGCAGTTCTTC.

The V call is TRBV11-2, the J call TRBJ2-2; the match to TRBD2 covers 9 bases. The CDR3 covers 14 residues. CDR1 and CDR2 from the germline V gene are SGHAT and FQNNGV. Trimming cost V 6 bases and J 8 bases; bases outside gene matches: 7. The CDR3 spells CASSLAGLTGELFF. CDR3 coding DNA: TGTGCCAGCAGTCTAGCGGGGCTAACAGGGGAGCTGTTTTTT.

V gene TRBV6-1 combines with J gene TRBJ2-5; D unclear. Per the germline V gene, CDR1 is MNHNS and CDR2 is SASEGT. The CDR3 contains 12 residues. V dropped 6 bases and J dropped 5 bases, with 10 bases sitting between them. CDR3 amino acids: CASRSQAETQYF. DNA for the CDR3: TGTGCCAGCAGGTCCCAAGCGGAGACCCAGTACTTC.

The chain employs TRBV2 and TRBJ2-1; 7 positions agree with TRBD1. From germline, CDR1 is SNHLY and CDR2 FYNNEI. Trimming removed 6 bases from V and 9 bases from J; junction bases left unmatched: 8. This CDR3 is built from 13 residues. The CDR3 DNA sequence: TGTGCCAGCAGGTCATGGACAGGTATTGAGCAGTTCTTC. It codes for CASRSWTGIEQFF.

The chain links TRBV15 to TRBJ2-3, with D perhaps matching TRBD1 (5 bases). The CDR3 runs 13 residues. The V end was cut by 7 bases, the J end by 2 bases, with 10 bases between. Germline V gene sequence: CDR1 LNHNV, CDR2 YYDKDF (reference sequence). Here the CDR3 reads CATTTDNTDTQYF. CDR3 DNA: TGTGCCACCACGACAGATAACACAGATACGCAGTATTTT. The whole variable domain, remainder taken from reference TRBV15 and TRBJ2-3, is DAMVIQNPRYQVTQFGKPVTLSCSQTLNHNVMYWYQQKSSQAPKLLFHYYDKDFNNEADTPDNFQSRRPNTSFCFLDIRSPGLGDTAMYLCATTTDNTDTQYFGPGTRLTVL.

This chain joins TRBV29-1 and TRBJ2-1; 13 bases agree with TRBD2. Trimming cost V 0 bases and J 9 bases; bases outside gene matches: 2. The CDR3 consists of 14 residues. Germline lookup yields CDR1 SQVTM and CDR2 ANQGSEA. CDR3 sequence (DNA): TGCAGCGTTGAAGAGACTAGCGGGAGGAGTGAGCAGTTCTTC. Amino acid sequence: CSVEETSGRSEQFF.

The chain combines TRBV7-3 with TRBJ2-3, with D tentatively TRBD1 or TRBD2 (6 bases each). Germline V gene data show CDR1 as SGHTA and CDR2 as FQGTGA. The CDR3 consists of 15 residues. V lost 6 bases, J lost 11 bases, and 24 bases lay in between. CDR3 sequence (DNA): TGTGCCAGCAGTCGCCTAGACCGGGGGCCAGACAAGCAGTATTTT. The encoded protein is CASSRLDRGPDKQYF.

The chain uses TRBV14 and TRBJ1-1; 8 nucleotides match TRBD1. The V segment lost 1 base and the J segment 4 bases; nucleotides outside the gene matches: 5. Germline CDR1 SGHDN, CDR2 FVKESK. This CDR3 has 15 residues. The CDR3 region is CASSQATGGSTEAFF. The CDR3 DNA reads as TGTGCCAGCAGCCAAGCAACAGGGGGGAGCACTGAAGCTTTCTTT. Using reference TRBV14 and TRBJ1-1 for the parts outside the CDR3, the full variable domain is EAGVTQFPSHSVIEKGQTVTLRCDPISGHDNLYWYRRVMGKEIKFLLHFVKESKQDESGMPNNRFLAERTGGTYSTLKVQPAELEDSGVYFCASSQATGGSTEAFFGQGTRLTVV.

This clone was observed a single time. The CDR3 nucleotides read TGTGCCAGTAGTATAGGCTCTAGCGGCTACGAGCAGTACTTC. Its translation: CASSIGSSGYEQYF. The chain carries TRBV19 and TRBJ2-7; 7 nucleotides line up with TRBD2. J gave up 3 bases and V 1 base, and 3 bases lay outside the gene matches. This CDR3 is built from 14 residues. Germline V CDR1 and CDR2: LNHDA, SQIVND (reference sequence).

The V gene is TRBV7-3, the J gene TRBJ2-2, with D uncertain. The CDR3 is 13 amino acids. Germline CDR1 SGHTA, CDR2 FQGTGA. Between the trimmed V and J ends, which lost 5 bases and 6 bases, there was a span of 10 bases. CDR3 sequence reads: CASSPRSAGELFF. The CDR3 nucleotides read TGTGCCAGCAGCCCCCGGAGCGCCGGGGAGCTGTTTTTT.

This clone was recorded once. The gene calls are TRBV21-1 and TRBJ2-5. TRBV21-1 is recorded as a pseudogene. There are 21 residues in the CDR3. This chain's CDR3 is CASINTTQGGNDPRGRETQYF. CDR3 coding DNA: TGTGCCAGCATCAATACGACGCAAGGAGGAAATGATCCCCGGGGACGAGAGACCCAGTACTTC.

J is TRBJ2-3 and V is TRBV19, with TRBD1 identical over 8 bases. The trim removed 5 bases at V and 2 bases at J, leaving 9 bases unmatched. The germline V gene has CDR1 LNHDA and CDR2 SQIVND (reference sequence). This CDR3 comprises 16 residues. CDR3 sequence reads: CASSLKRDRYTDTQYF. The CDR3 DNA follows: TGTGCCAGTAGTCTTAAAAGGGACAGGTACACAGATACGCAGTATTTT.

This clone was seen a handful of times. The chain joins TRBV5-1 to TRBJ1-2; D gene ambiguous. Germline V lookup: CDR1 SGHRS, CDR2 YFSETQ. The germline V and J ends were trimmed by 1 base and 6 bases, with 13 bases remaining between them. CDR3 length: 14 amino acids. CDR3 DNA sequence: TGCGCCAGCAGCTTGTCGGGTGAATGGGATGGCTACACCTTC. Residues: CASSLSGEWDGYTF.

In nucleotides, the CDR3 is TGCAGCGTTGCGAAGGGGGGGAACACTGAAGCTTTCTTT. This encodes CSVAKGGNTEAFF. The chain has TRBV29-1 and TRBJ1-1; D might be TRBD1 (6 bases). The CDR3 covers 13 residues. V was pared by 4 bases and J by 1 base, with 10 bases between. Germline V CDR1 and CDR2: SQVTM, ANQGSEA. Full variable domain (rest looked up from reference TRBV29-1 and TRBJ1-1): SAVISQKPSRDICQRGTSLTIQCQVDSQVTMMFWYRQQPGQSLTLIATANQGSEATYESGFVIDKFPISRPNLTFSTLTVSNMSPEDSSIYLCSVAKGGNTEAFFGQGTRLTVV.

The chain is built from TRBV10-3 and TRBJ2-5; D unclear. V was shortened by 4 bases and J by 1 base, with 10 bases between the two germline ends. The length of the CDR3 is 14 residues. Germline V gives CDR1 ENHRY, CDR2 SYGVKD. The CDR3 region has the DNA TGTGCCATCAGTGGTAGTCAGACCCAAGAGACCCAGTACTTC. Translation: CAISGSQTQETQYF.

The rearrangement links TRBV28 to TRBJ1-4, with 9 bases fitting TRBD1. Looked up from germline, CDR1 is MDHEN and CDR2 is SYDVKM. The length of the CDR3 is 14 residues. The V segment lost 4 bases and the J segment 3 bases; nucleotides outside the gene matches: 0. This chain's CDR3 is CASSWDRANEKLFF. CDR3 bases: TGTGCCAGCAGTTGGGACAGGGCTAATGAAAAACTGTTTTTT.

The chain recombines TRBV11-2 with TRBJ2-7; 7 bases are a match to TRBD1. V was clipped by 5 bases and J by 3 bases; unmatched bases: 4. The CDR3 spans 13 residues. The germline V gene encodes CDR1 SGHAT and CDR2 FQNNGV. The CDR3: CASSLGQIYEQYF. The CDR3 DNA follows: TGTGCCAGCAGCCTGGGACAGATCTACGAGCAGTACTTC.

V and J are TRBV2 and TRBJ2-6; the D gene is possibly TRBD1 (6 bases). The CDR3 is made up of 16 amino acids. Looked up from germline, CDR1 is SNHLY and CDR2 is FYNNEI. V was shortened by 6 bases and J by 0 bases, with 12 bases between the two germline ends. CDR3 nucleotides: TGTGCCAGCAGCGCACAGGGTCCCTCTGGGGCCAACGTCCTGACTTTC. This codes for CASSAQGPSGANVLTF.

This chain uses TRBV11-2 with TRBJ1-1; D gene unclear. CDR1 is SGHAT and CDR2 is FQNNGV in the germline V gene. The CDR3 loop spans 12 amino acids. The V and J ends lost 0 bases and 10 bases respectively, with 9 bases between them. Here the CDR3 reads CASSLDTGRAFF. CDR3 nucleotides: TGTGCCAGCAGCTTAGATACGGGCCGAGCTTTCTTT.

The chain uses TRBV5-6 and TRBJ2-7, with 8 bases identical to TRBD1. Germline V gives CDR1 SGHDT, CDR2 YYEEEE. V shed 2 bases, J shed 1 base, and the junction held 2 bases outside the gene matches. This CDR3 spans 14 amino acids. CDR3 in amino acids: CASSFRGLSYEQYF. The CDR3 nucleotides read TGTGCCAGCAGCTTCAGGGGGCTGTCCTACGAGCAGTACTTC.

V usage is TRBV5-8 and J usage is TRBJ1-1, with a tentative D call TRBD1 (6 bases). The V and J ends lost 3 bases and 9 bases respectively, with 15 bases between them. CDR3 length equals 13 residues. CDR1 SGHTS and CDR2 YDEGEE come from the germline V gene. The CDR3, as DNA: TGTGCCAGCAGCTGGGTAGGGGGGCAGCAAGCTTTCTTT. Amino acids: CASSWVGGQQAFF.

The DNA for the CDR3 is TGTGCCACCAGGGCCGGGACAGGGTCGTTCGCTGGAAACACCATATATTTT. The encoded protein is CATRAGTGSFAGNTIYF. The J gene is TRBJ1-3, the V gene TRBV15; 9 bases agree with TRBD1. V trimming: 6 bases; J trimming: 2 bases; junction bases outside the gene matches: 11. CDR1 and CDR2 from the germline V gene are LNHNV and YYDKDF (reference sequence). The CDR3 is 17 residues long.